This T cell receptor beta chain was sequenced during a study of technical replicates of blood from a few donors. In germline, CDR1 is SNHLY, CDR2 FYNNEI. This CDR3 is 14 amino acids long. With V trimmed by 7 bases and J by 6 bases, 9 bases remained unmatched. Sequenced by immunoSEQ multiplex PCR; TCRdb stores in-frame clones only, minus some. Here the sample spans 75,000 to 95,000 clones, 85% to 95% being singletons. Sequenced: T cells isolated from PBMCs. This TCR derives from a human donor in good health. V and J are TRBV2 and TRBJ1-5, with 7 positions matching TRBD1. The CDR3 loop reads CASTPTGVGQPQHF. The CDR3 DNA follows: TGTGCCAGCACCCCTACAGGGGTTGGTCAGCCCCAGCATTTT.